The sequence of this T cell receptor (beta chain) was determined in a study of beta chain features in type 1 diabetes. Study at large: All of the samples together had around 110,000,000 sorted cells examined. General study findings and limits: More deletions and fewer insertions at VDJ junctions were seen in type 1 diabetes patients. For Type 1 diabetes patients, all four CD4+ subsets carried TCRB CDR3s that were moderately but significantly shorter.

Investigators reverse transcribed all isolated RNA, so they sequenced expressed TCRB transcripts. Data came from immunoSEQ multiplex PCR; TCRdb stores just in-frame clones and leaves some out. The repertoire holds some 250,000 clones, approximately 15% seen once, with just under 0.02% in the top ten. Researchers reported sorting CD4+ naive, central memory, regulatory and stem cell-like memory cells via CD45RO/CCR7/CD25/CD127/CD95/CD27. Sorted populations all had greater than 95% purity. Germline V gene data show CDR1 as GTSNPN and CDR2 as SVGIG (reference sequence). Trimming took off 0 bases at V and 10 bases at J, with 9 bases between the two ends. The CDR3 extends over 11 amino acids. This clone was recorded a few times. Its matching antigen is unknown.

The rearrangement links TRBV30 to TRBJ1-2, with D perhaps TRBD1 (5 bases). Sequenced: naive CD4+ T cells from blood. The receptor comes from a man younger than 40 with type 1 diabetes. The CDR3 region is CAWSVRDSYTF. CDR3 coding DNA: TGTGCCTGGAGTGTACGGGACTCCTACACCTTC.